This TCR beta chain was identified during a study of T cell repertoires in cytomegalovirus infection. Study-wide background: CMV infection and matching HLA type were both indicated by public TCR beta signatures. Findings and caveats of the study: Across the ex vivo response, the dominant clonotypes were HLA-C-restricted CMV-specific TCR beta clonotypes. Identification of carriers of CMV plus the relevant HLA was performed using cumulative public TCR beta family frequency.

TCRdb processed the reads anew with MiXCR; each CDR3 protein has one entry. Of about 530,000 distinct CDR3 sequences detected, about a quarter appear once; the ten largest clones hold approximately 13%. The CDR3 runs 14 residues. The germline gives CDR1 KGHSH, CDR2 LQKENI. The V gene end was trimmed by 5 bases and the J gene end by 4 bases; junction bases not matched to a gene: 4. This clonotype was counted a few times. No antigen is known for it. This receptor was taken from a human donor in good health (CMV status not recorded). Some clones in this sample may be carry-over from other donors' samples. Sequencing input: PBMCs. The V gene is TRBV18, the J gene TRBJ2-5; 10 nucleotides align to TRBD1. The CDR3 protein is CASSGQGGTETQYF. As DNA, the CDR3 is TGTGCCAGCTCAGGACAGGGGGGCACAGAGACCCAGTACTTC.